This T cell receptor (beta chain) is drawn from a study of PD-1 blockade in mismatch repair-deficient tumors. Looking at the study overall: Patients had approximately 13 mismatch repair-deficient cancer types and were previously treated and progressing.

Generated by immunoSEQ multiplex PCR, the TCRdb table keeps only in-frame clones and is missing some. Of approximately 25,000 clones in the sample, 75% to 85% were seen once. V lost 0 bases and J lost 6; bases outside the gene matches: 9. Germline V lookup: CDR1 LGHNA, CDR2 YSLEER. The CDR3 has 17 residues. Turning to this clone: Its antigen is still unknown.

Overall study results and limits: Rapid post-treatment expansion, then contraction, generally preceding radiologic response, marked tumor-resident clones.

All patients were mismatch repair deficient, assessed by either PCR or immunohistochemistry. TCRs were sequenced from a few patients responding to pembrolizumab. The chain joins TRBV4-3 to TRBJ2-2, with TRBD1 identical over 8 bases. This clonotype was sampled from an adult with mismatch repair-deficient cancer. Here the sequenced sample was peripheral blood, taken 12 weeks after starting pembrolizumab. CDR3 coding DNA: TGCGCCAGCAGCCAAGATATGGGTACAGGGGGAGCCGGGGAGCTGTTTTTT. As protein: CASSQDMGTGGAGELFF.